This T cell receptor (beta chain) derives from a study of T cell responses to AZD1222 COVID-19 vaccine. This CDR3 is built from 14 residues. Trimming cost V 3 bases and J 4 bases; bases outside gene matches: 2. Looked up from germline, CDR1 is LNHDA and CDR2 is SQIVND (reference sequence). Sequencing used immunoSEQ multiplex PCR; TCRdb keeps in-frame clones, though not all of them. The sample lists tens of thousands of clones, about 82% occurring once. The sample in question was peripheral blood, obtained 28 days after the second AZD1222 dose. The sequence was obtained from an adult who received the AZD1222 COVID-19 vaccine. V is TRBV19 and J is TRBJ2-1, with 8 nucleotides matching TRBD2. The CDR3 coding sequence is TGTGCCAGTAGTATCCGGGGGGGGTACAATGAGCAGTTCTTC. Protein sequence: CASSIRGGYNEQFF.